This entry lists 15 T cell receptor beta chains sequenced from one sample in a study of blood T cell repertoires in COVID-19. Clones were sequenced by immunoSEQ multiplex PCR, and TCRdb holds only the in-frame ones, with some missing. The sample shows approximately 130,000 clones, about 84% of them seen only once. Sample: peripheral blood. The receptors stem from a man in his sixties with acute or convalescent COVID-19.

The chain employs TRBV28 and TRBJ2-3, with no clear D. The CDR3 has 13 residues. V shed 3 bases and J shed 10 bases, with 14 bases lying between them. Germline lookup yields CDR1 MDHEN and CDR2 SYDVKM. In DNA form, the CDR3 reads TGTGCCAGCAGTTTGTACGATCCCGGGTCGCAGTATTTT. Residues: CASSLYDPGSQYF.

The V call is TRBV19, the J call TRBJ1-5; D not certain. The germline V gene has CDR1 LNHDA and CDR2 SQIVND (reference sequence). CDR3 size: 12 residues. Trimming took 6 bases from V and 6 from J, leaving 9 bases between them. The CDR3 nucleotides are TGTGCCAGTAGGGCGGGAGGTCAGCCCCAGCATTTT. This encodes CASRAGGQPQHF.

This clone was observed once. V gene TRBV7-2 combines with J gene TRBJ2-1; no reliable D call. V lost 5 bases and J lost 3, with 8 bases in between. This CDR3 has 13 amino acids. The germline gives CDR1 SGHTA, CDR2 FQGNSA. In DNA form, the CDR3 reads TGTGCCAGCAGCCGGGTGCTCTACAATGAGCAGTTCTTC. Translating gives CASSRVLYNEQFF.

CDR3 region: CASSRGTADTQYF. The CDR3 DNA sequence: TGTGCCAGTAGCAGGGGTACGGCAGATACGCAGTATTTT. The rearrangement uses TRBV19 and TRBJ2-3; TRBD1 is a possible D gene (6 bases). Germline CDR1 and CDR2: LNHDA and SQIVND (reference sequence). V gave up 6 bases and J gave up 4 bases, with 11 bases separating them. The CDR3 length is 13 residues.

There are a few counts of this clone. The V and J genes are TRBV15 and TRBJ2-3, with TRBD2 matching over 10 bases. Germline CDR1 reads LNHNV; CDR2 reads YYDKDF (reference sequence). Unmatched junction bases numbered 14, after V lost 5 bases and J lost 6 bases. This CDR3 is built from 17 residues. The CDR3 nucleotides read TGTGCCACCAGCCCACCCCCAGCGGGAGGGTCCGAGGATACGCAGTATTTT. It yields the protein CATSPPPAGGSEDTQYF. Based on the CDR3 plus reference TRBV15 and TRBJ2-3, the full variable domain is DAMVIQNPRYQVTQFGKPVTLSCSQTLNHNVMYWYQQKSSQAPKLLFHYYDKDFNNEADTPDNFQSRRPNTSFCFLDIRSPGLGDTAMYLCATSPPPAGGSEDTQYFGPGTRLTVL.

This clone was seen once. The CDR3 nucleotides read TGTGCCAGCAGTTCTCCCGTCTCTGGAAACACCATATATTTT. Translating gives CASSSPVSGNTIYF. The V gene is TRBV28, the J gene TRBJ1-3, with D hard to call. V was shortened by 4 bases and J by 0 bases, with 7 bases between the two germline ends. The CDR3 totals 14 residues. CDR1 and CDR2 from the germline V gene are MDHEN and SYDVKM.

The chain combines TRBV28 with TRBJ1-5; D is unclear. The CDR3 contains 14 residues. CDR1 and CDR2 from the germline V gene are MDHEN and SYDVKM. The ends were cut back, 8 bases at V and 1 base at J, with 12 bases in the middle. The CDR3 coding sequence is TGTGCCAGCGTCACGGCTAGGAGCAATCAGCCCCAGCATTTT. Protein sequence: CASVTARSNQPQHF. Full variable domain (missing parts from reference TRBV28 and TRBJ1-5): DVKVTQSSRYLVKRTGEKVFLECVQDMDHENMFWYRQDPGLGLRLIYFSYDVKMKEKGDIPEGYSVSREKKERFSLILESASTNQTSMYLCASVTARSNQPQHFGDGTRLSIL.

CDR3: CASSKGLAGACEQFF. CDR3 bases: TGTGCCAGCAGCAAAGGACTAGCGGGAGCTTGTGAGCAGTTCTTC. J is TRBJ2-1 and V is TRBV21-1; the table's D call, TRBD2, has no DNA check behind it. TRBV21-1 is a documented pseudogene. The CDR3 sequence is 15 residues long.

DNA for the CDR3: TGTGCCAGCAGTGCCCCAACTCGTCAAGAGACCCAGTACTTC. Translation gives CASSAPTRQETQYF. The gene calls are TRBV7-9 and TRBJ2-5; D uncertain. Looked up from germline, CDR1 is SEHNR and CDR2 is FQNEAQ (reference sequence). Trimming took off 6 bases at V and 2 bases at J, with 13 bases between the two ends. The CDR3 is 14 amino acids. Complete variable domain (other parts from reference TRBV7-9 and TRBJ2-5): DTGVSQNPRHKITKRGQNVTFRCDPISEHNRLYWYRQTLGQGPEFLTYFQNEAQLEKSRLLSDRFSAERPKGSFSTLEIQRTEQGDSAMYLCASSAPTRQETQYFGPGTRLLVL.

The rearrangement joins TRBV5-6 to TRBJ1-2, with no clear D. Germline V CDR1 and CDR2: SGHDT, YYEEEE. Trimming stripped 0 bases from V and 2 bases from J, with 8 bases between. This CDR3 spans 14 amino acids. The CDR3 loop is CASSLAQANYGYTF. The CDR3, as DNA: TGTGCCAGCAGCTTGGCGCAGGCCAACTATGGCTACACCTTC.

The V and J genes are TRBV7-8 and TRBJ2-5; tentative D call: TRBD1 (6 bases). V was trimmed by 5 bases and J by 5 bases, leaving 15 bases between them. The CDR3 totals 14 residues. CDR1 and CDR2 from the germline V gene are SGHVS and FQNEAQ. Written as DNA, the CDR3 is TGTGCCAGCAGCGGCCCCGGGACATCGGAGACCCAGTACTTC. It yields the protein CASSGPGTSETQYF.

The J gene is TRBJ2-5, the V gene TRBV27; 9 bases align to TRBD2. Germline CDR1 MNHEY, CDR2 SMNVEV (reference sequence). This CDR3 region has 13 residues. V shed 6 bases and J 3 bases; nucleotides not matched to a gene: 2. The CDR3 DNA reads TGTGCCAGCAGGTTAGCGGGAGAAGAGACCCAGTACTTC. Translated: CASRLAGEETQYF.

V usage is TRBV27 and J usage is TRBJ2-3; perhaps TRBD1 as D (6 bases). Trimming pared 8 bases from V and 7 bases from J, leaving 19 bases between. CDR1 MNHEY and CDR2 SMNVEV come from the germline V gene (reference sequence). The CDR3 spans 14 residues. The DNA of the CDR3 is TGTGCCAGCGTGGGGGCAGGGTCAGGAAATACGCAGTATTTT. This sequence encodes CASVGAGSGNTQYF.

The chain is built from TRBV7-8 and TRBJ2-2; the match to TRBD1 covers 8 bases. Looked up from germline, CDR1 is SGHVS and CDR2 is FQNEAQ. The junction had 3 bases not matched to a gene; V was cut back by 1 base and J by 2 bases. The CDR3 contains 16 residues. CDR3 coding DNA: TGTGCCAGCAGCTTAGTCAGGGGGCGTAACACCGGGGAGCTGTTTTTT. It is translated as CASSLVRGRNTGELFF.

The chain carries TRBV7-9 and TRBJ2-5; 11 nucleotides line up with TRBD2. The CDR3 loop spans 14 amino acids. V lost 5 bases and J lost 4; bases outside the gene matches: 3. Looked up from germline, CDR1 is SEHNR and CDR2 is FQNEAQ (reference sequence). The DNA for the CDR3 is TGTGCCAGCAGCCCTAGCGGGAGGTCAGAGACCCAGTACTTC. Translated, it gives CASSPSGRSETQYF.